What follows are 20 T cell receptor beta chains derived from one specimen sequenced in a study of T cell changes during pregnancy in multiple sclerosis. Produced via immunoSEQ multiplex PCR; TCRdb's table is partial and in-frame only. The top ten hold 0.78% of the sample, which has tens of thousands of clones, around 90% seen once. Sample: CD4+ T cells from peripheral blood mononuclear cells, taken in the third trimester of pregnancy. These receptors originate from a female donor with multiple sclerosis, enrolled in a pregnancy study.

V usage is TRBV28 and J usage is TRBJ2-3; a possible D gene is TRBD2 (5 bases). V lost 6 bases, J lost 10 bases, and 17 bases lay in between. The CDR3 is 13 residues long. CDR1 MDHEN and CDR2 SYDVKM come from the germline V gene. The CDR3 here is CASRFPTGSSQYF. The CDR3 DNA follows: TGTGCCAGCAGATTCCCGACGGGGTCATCGCAGTATTTT. Full variable domain (outside the CDR3, taken from reference TRBV28 and TRBJ2-3): DVKVTQSSRYLVKRTGEKVFLECVQDMDHENMFWYRQDPGLGLRLIYFSYDVKMKEKGDIPEGYSVSREKKERFSLILESASTNQTSMYLCASRFPTGSSQYFGPGTRLTVL.

The chain couples TRBV5-1 to TRBJ2-6; D remains unclear. The CDR3 is made up of 17 amino acids. The germline gives CDR1 SGHRS, CDR2 YFSETQ. The V end lost 3 bases, the J end lost 4 bases, and 17 bases lay between the germline ends. In DNA form, the CDR3 reads TGCGCCAGCAGCTCCCAGCCAGGCCGCTCGGGGGCCAACGTCCTGACTTTC. Protein sequence: CASSSQPGRSGANVLTF.

This rearrangement joins TRBV4-1 to TRBJ1-5; D not certain. Trimming shortened V by 0 bases and J by 1 base, and 10 bases separated the two germline ends. Per germline, CDR1 MGHRA and CDR2 YSYEKL. The CDR3 consists of 16 residues. The CDR3 DNA is TGCGCCAGCAGCCAAGAACGTCACAGCAGCAATCAGCCCCAGCATTTT. Translated, it gives CASSQERHSSNQPQHF.

The V gene is TRBV18, the J gene TRBJ2-7, with 13 bases identical to TRBD2. Per germline, CDR1 KGHSH and CDR2 LQKENI. V was pared by 6 bases and J by 3 bases, with 2 bases of the junction left unmatched. The CDR3 length is 14 residues. In DNA form, the CDR3 reads TGTGCCAGCTCGGGGACTAGCGGGATCTACGAGCAGTACTTC. This encodes CASSGTSGIYEQYF. The variable domain in full, completed from reference TRBV18 and TRBJ2-7, reads NAGVMQNPRHLVRRRGQEARLRCSPMKGHSHVYWYRQLPEEGLKFMVYLQKENIIDESGMPKERFSAEFPKEGPSILRIQQVVRGDSAAYFCASSGTSGIYEQYFGPGTRLTVT.

This clone came up once. The chain combines TRBV28 with TRBJ2-7; no clear D. V gave up 2 bases and J gave up 5 bases, with 16 bases separating them. The germline V gene has CDR1 MDHEN and CDR2 SYDVKM. This CDR3 is 15 amino acids long. The CDR3 region has the DNA TGTGCCAGCAGTTTAAATCAAATTGTGAGGAACGAGCAGTACTTC. It specifies CASSLNQIVRNEQYF.

The genes are TRBV4-2 and TRBJ1-6; 11 nucleotides align to TRBD1. Trimming at V came to 0 bases and at J to 6 bases, leaving 7 bases not matched to a gene. Germline CDR1 and CDR2: LGHNA and YNFKEQ. The length of the CDR3 is 18 residues. This CDR3 reads CASSQDPGQGARNSPLHF. The CDR3 coding sequence is TGTGCCAGCAGCCAAGACCCCGGACAGGGGGCGCGTAATTCACCCCTCCACTTT.

The genes are TRBV29-1 and TRBJ2-1; possibly TRBD1 for D (5 bases). CDR3 size: 13 residues. V lost 4 bases and J 4 bases, leaving 11 bases between the germline ends. Germline CDR1 reads SQVTM; CDR2 reads ANQGSEA. CDR3 amino acids: CSVGGDLYNEQFF. DNA for the CDR3: TGCAGCGTTGGGGGCGACTTGTACAATGAGCAGTTCTTC.

This clone was picked up one time. V gene TRBV4-3 combines with J gene TRBJ1-4; 7 bases line up with TRBD1. CDR1 is LGHNA, CDR2 YSLEER, per germline. With 1 base clipped from V and 10 bases from J, the junction kept 3 bases outside the gene matches. This CDR3 has 13 residues. As DNA, the CDR3 is TGCGCCAGCAGCCAAGGACAGGGTGGAAAACTGTTTTTT. Translated: CASSQGQGGKLFF.

The V call is TRBV13, the J call TRBJ2-6; no definite D call. The germline gives CDR1 PRHDT, CDR2 FYEKMQ (reference sequence). V dropped 3 bases and J dropped 0 bases, with 3 bases sitting between them. CDR3 length equals 14 residues. The CDR3 region is CASSFLSGANVLTF. CDR3 coding DNA: TGTGCCAGCAGCTTCCTCTCTGGGGCCAACGTCCTGACTTTC.

This chain's CDR3 is CASSPQIFDRGIADTQYF. CDR3 nucleotide sequence: TGTGCCAGCTCACCACAGATCTTCGACAGGGGGATAGCAGATACGCAGTATTTT. This chain connects TRBV18 to TRBJ2-3; the match to TRBD1 covers 9 bases. The trim removed 1 base at V and 4 bases at J, leaving 12 bases unmatched. Germline V gene sequence: CDR1 KGHSH, CDR2 LQKENI. The CDR3 is made up of 18 amino acids. Based on the CDR3 plus reference TRBV18 and TRBJ2-3, the full variable domain is NAGVMQNPRHLVRRRGQEARLRCSPMKGHSHVYWYRQLPEEGLKFMVYLQKENIIDESGMPKERFSAEFPKEGPSILRIQQVVRGDSAAYFCASSPQIFDRGIADTQYFGPGTRLTVL.

The chain uses TRBV25-1 and TRBJ1-4; D is possibly TRBD1 (6 bases). CDR3 size: 15 residues. With 3 bases removed from V and 3 bases from J, the gap between germline ends came to 11 bases. Germline assignment: CDR1 MGHDK and CDR2 SYGVNS. The CDR3 region is CASSDRGTANEKLFF. For the CDR3, the DNA is TGTGCCAGCAGTGACAGGGGTACAGCTAATGAAAAACTGTTTTTT.

V gene TRBV7-2 combines with J gene TRBJ1-2; tentative D call: TRBD1 (5 bases). Trimming took off 0 bases at V and 2 bases at J, with 19 bases between the two ends. CDR3 length: 18 residues. The germline V gene encodes CDR1 SGHTA and CDR2 FQGNSA. CDR3 nucleotides: TGTGCCAGCAGCTTAGCGGTAGGGAGGGGAAGGGCGAACTATGGCTACACCTTC. Translated, it gives CASSLAVGRGRANYGYTF.

This sequence joins TRBV7-3 and TRBJ2-3; TRBD1 matches at 7 bases. CDR3 size: 13 residues. Germline loops: CDR1 SGHTA, CDR2 FQGTGA. Unmatched junction bases numbered 4, after V lost 5 bases and J lost 5 bases. CDR3 residues: CASSADRRDTQYF. The CDR3 nucleotides are TGTGCCAGCAGCGCGGACAGGAGAGATACGCAGTATTTT.

The chain is built from TRBV11-2 and TRBJ1-4, with TRBD1 identical over 7 bases. From germline, CDR1 is SGHAT and CDR2 FQNNGV. The CDR3 sequence is 15 residues long. After removal of 1 base from V and 6 bases from J, the junction contained 5 bases not matched to a gene. The CDR3 DNA reads as TGTGCCAGCAGCTTAGCAGGGGGATCTGATGAAAAACTGTTTTTT. As protein: CASSLAGGSDEKLFF.

The gene calls are TRBV27 and TRBJ2-3, with D maybe TRBD2 (5 bases). The CDR3 covers 14 residues. Trimming shortened V by 3 bases and J by 4 bases, and 11 bases separated the two germline ends. Germline-derived CDR1 and CDR2 are MNHEY and SMNVEV (reference sequence). CDR3 nucleotide sequence: TGTGCCAGCAGTTTGCGAGGGTACCCAGATACGCAGTATTTT. The encoded protein is CASSLRGYPDTQYF.

This sequence joins TRBV7-2 and TRBJ2-4; 10 nucleotides align to TRBD2. The CDR3 consists of 14 residues. Germline values: CDR1 SGHTA, CDR2 FQGNSA. Unmatched junction bases numbered 5, after V lost 4 bases and J lost 8 bases. The CDR3 loop reads CASSSGLAADIQYF. The CDR3 coding sequence is TGTGCCAGCAGCTCAGGACTAGCGGCTGACATTCAGTACTTC.

The rearrangement links TRBV7-2 to TRBJ2-1; 11 positions agree with TRBD2. Germline V gene data show CDR1 as SGHTA and CDR2 as FQGNSA. This CDR3 spans 18 amino acids. The J segment lost 4 bases and the V segment lost 4 bases, leaving 12 bases of the junction unmatched. CDR3 loop: CASSSEWLAGGQYNEQFF. CDR3 DNA: TGTGCCAGCAGCTCCGAATGGCTAGCGGGAGGACAGTACAATGAGCAGTTCTTC. The full variable domain, in which reference TRBV7-2 and TRBJ2-1 provide the parts outside the CDR3, is GAGVSQSPSNKVTEKGKDVELRCDPISGHTALYWYRQSLGQGLEFLIYFQGNSAPDKSGLPSDRFSAERTGGSVSTLTIQRTQQEDSAVYLCASSSEWLAGGQYNEQFFGPGTRLTVL.

The chain carries TRBV6-1 and TRBJ2-2, with 7 bases identical to TRBD2. The germline CDR1 and CDR2 sequences are MNHNS and SASEGT. V trimming: 6 bases; J trimming: 7 bases; junction bases outside the gene matches: 11. The CDR3 consists of 15 residues. The CDR3 bases are TGTGCCAGCAGGGACCTCGGGCGGGAGTACGGGGAGCTGTTTTTT. This gives the protein CASRDLGREYGELFF.

V usage is TRBV5-1 and J usage is TRBJ1-1; perhaps TRBD1 as D (5 bases). This CDR3 comprises 14 residues. CDR1 and CDR2 from the germline V gene are SGHRS and YFSETQ. Trimming cost V 7 bases and J 0 bases, with 13 bases left between them. The CDR3 protein is CASGRGTMNTEAFF. In DNA, the CDR3 is TGCGCCAGCGGTAGGGGCACAATGAACACTGAAGCTTTCTTT.

The V gene is TRBV7-6, the J gene TRBJ2-3; the D gene is possibly TRBD2 (5 bases). Germline CDR1 SGHVS, CDR2 FNYEAQ. The CDR3 has 15 residues. With 5 bases removed from V and 3 bases from J, the gap between germline ends came to 15 bases. CDR3 nucleotides: TGTGCCAGCAGCGGCCGGGCCACGGGGACAGATACGCAGTATTTT. Amino acids: CASSGRATGTDTQYF.